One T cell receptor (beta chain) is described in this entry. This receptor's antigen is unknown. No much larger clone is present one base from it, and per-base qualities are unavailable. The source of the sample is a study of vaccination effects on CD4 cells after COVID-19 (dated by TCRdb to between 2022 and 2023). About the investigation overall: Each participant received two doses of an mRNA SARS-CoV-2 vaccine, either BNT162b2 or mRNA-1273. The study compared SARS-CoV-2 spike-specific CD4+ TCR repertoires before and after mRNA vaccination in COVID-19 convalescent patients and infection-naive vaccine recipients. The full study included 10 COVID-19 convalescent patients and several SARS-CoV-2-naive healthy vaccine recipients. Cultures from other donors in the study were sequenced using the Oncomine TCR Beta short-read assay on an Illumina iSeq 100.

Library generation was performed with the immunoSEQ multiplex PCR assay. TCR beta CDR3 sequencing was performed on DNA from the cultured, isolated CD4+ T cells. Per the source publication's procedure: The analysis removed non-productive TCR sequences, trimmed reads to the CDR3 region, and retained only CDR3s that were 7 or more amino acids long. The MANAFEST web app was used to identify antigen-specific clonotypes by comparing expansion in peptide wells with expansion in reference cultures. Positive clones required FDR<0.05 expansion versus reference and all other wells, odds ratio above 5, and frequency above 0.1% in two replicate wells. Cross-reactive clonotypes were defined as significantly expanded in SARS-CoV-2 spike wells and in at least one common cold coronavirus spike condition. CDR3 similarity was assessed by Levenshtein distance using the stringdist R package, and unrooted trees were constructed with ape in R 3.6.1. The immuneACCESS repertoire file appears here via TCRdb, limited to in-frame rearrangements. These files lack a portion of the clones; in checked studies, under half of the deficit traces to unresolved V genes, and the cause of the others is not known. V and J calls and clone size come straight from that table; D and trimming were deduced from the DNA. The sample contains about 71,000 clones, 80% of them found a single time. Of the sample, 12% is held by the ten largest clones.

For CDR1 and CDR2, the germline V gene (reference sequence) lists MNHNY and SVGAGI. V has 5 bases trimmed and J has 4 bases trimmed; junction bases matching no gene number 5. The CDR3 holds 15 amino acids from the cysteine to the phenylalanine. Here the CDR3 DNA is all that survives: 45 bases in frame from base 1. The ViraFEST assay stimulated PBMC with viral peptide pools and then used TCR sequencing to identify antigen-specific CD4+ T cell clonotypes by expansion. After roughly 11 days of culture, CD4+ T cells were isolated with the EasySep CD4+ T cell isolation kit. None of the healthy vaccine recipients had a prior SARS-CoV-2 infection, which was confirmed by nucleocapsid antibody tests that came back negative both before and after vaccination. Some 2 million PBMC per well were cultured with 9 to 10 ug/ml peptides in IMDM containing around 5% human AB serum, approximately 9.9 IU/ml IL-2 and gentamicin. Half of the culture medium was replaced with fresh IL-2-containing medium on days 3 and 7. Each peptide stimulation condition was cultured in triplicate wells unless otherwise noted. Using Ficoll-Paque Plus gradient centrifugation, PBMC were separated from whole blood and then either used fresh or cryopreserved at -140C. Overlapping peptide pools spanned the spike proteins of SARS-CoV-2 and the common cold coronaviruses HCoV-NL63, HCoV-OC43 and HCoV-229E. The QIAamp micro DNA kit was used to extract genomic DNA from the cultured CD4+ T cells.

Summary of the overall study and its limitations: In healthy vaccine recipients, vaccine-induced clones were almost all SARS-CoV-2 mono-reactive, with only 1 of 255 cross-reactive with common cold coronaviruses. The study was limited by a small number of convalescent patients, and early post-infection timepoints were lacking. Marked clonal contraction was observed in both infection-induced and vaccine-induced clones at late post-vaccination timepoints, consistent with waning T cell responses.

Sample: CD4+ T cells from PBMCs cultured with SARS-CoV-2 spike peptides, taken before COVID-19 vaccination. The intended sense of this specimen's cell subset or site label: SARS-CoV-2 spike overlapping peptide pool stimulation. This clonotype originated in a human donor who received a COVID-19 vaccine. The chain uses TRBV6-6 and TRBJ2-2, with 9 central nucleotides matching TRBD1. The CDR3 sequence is CASSAGTGSTGELFF. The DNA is TGTGCCAGCAGTGCCGGGACAGGGAGCACCGGGGAGCTGTTTTTT.